Listed below are T cell receptor beta chains from one sample, sequenced in a study of T cell changes during pregnancy in multiple sclerosis. Produced via immunoSEQ multiplex PCR; TCRdb's table is partial and in-frame only. The table records fewer than 55,000 clones, approximately 90% of them present only once. Specimen: CD8+ T cells from peripheral blood mononuclear cells, collected after pregnancy. The receptor source for this set is a female donor in good health, enrolled as a control in a pregnancy study. Each CDR3 is given with its conserved first and last residue. Each record gives: J gene, V gene, clone size, D gene, CDR3 protein, CDR3 DNA. The D gene is left open where the match is weak. Size values are once, few and many counts, or a class for expanded clones, and some rows have none.

J: TRBJ2-7; V: TRBV13; size: -; D: -; CDR3: CASGPGYEQYF; DNA: TGTGCCAGCGGCCCGGGCTACGAGCAGTACTTC
J: TRBJ2-4; V: TRBV4-1; size: -; D: -; CDR3: CASSQTVRYDIQYF; DNA: TGCGCCAGCAGCCAGACAGTTCGGTACGACATTCAGTACTTC
J: TRBJ1-3; V: TRBV6-6; size: -; D: -; CDR3: CASTWPGNTIYF; DNA: TGTGCCAGCACCTGGCCTGGAAACACCATATATTTT
J: TRBJ2-5; V: TRBV4-3; size: -; D: -; CDR3: CASSQWRAEETQYF; DNA: TGCGCCAGCAGCCAATGGCGGGCGGAAGAGACCCAGTACTTC
J: TRBJ1-5; V: TRBV19; size: few; D: -; CDR3: CASLEGGNQPQHF; DNA: TGTGCCAGTCTGGAAGGAGGCAATCAGCCCCAGCATTTT
J: TRBJ2-7; V: TRBV10-2; size: -; D: TRBD1; CDR3: CASRQGNSYEQYF; DNA: TGCGCCAGCAGACAGGGGAATTCCTACGAGCAGTACTTC
J: TRBJ2-2; V: TRBV27; size: -; D: TRBD2; CDR3: CASSLVWGGANTGELFF; DNA: TGTGCCAGCAGCCTAGTATGGGGGGGGGCGAACACCGGGGAGCTGTTTTTT
J: TRBJ2-5; V: TRBV7-3; size: -; D: -; CDR3: CASSSSGGPGETQYF; DNA: TGTGCCAGCAGCTCATCCGGGGGGCCGGGTGAGACCCAGTACTTC
J: TRBJ2-7; V: TRBV5-6; size: -; D: TRBD1; CDR3: CASSTTGGWVEQYF; DNA: TGTGCCAGCAGCACAACAGGGGGCTGGGTCGAGCAGTACTTC
J: TRBJ1-5; V: TRBV4-1; size: -; D: -; CDR3: CASSQGAQPQHF; DNA: TGCGCCAGCAGCCAAGGGGCTCAGCCCCAGCATTTT
J: TRBJ2-2; V: TRBV28; size: -; D: -; CDR3: CASLQAGDTGELFF; DNA: TGTGCCAGCTTGCAGGCAGGGGACACCGGGGAGCTGTTTTTT
J: TRBJ1-2; V: TRBV4-3; size: -; D: -; CDR3: CASSQVQGPNYGYTF; DNA: TGCGCCAGCAGCCAAGTACAGGGCCCTAACTATGGCTACACCTTC
J: TRBJ1-1; V: TRBV15; size: -; D: -; CDR3: CATSRAAGTEAFF; DNA: TGTGCCACCAGCAGAGCCGCGGGCACTGAAGCTTTCTTT
J: TRBJ2-7; V: TRBV27; size: -; D: -; CDR3: CASSQGRFYEQYF; DNA: TGTGCCAGCAGTCAGGGAAGGTTCTACGAGCAGTACTTC
J: TRBJ1-4; V: TRBV27; size: -; D: TRBD1; CDR3: CASSLARGDEKLFF; DNA: TGTGCCAGCAGTTTGGCCAGGGGGGATGAAAAACTGTTTTTT
J: TRBJ1-1; V: TRBV23-1; size: once; D: -; CDR3: CASSPQGGNTEAFF; DNA: TGCGCCAGCAGTCCGCAGGGTGGGAACACTGAAGCTTTCTTT
J: TRBJ2-7; V: TRBV11-3; size: few; D: -; CDR3: CASSFSGSYEQYF; DNA: TGTGCCAGCAGCTTTTCGGGCTCCTACGAGCAGTACTTC
J: TRBJ1-6; V: TRBV11-2; size: -; D: -; CDR3: CASSSWTSENSPLHF; DNA: TGTGCCAGCAGCTCCTGGACATCGGAAAATTCACCCCTCCACTTT
J: TRBJ1-1; V: TRBV9; size: few; D: -; CDR3: CASSNQGTNTEAFF; DNA: TGTGCCAGCAGCAACCAGGGTACGAACACTGAAGCTTTCTTT
J: TRBJ1-2; V: TRBV19; size: -; D: TRBD1; CDR3: CASSIGTGFYGYTF; DNA: TGTGCCAGTAGTATCGGGACAGGGTTCTATGGCTACACCTTC
J: TRBJ2-2; V: TRBV6-1; size: -; D: -; CDR3: CASPDINTGELFF; DNA: TGTGCCAGCCCGGACATCAACACCGGGGAGCTGTTTTTT
J: TRBJ1-1; V: TRBV27; size: few; D: TRBD1; CDR3: CASRTGENTEAFF; DNA: TGTGCCAGCCGGACAGGGGAGAACACTGAAGCTTTCTTT
J: TRBJ1-1; V: TRBV7-9; size: -; D: -; CDR3: CASSTQSGFTEAFF; DNA: TGTGCCAGCAGCACCCAGTCGGGGTTCACTGAAGCTTTCTTT
J: TRBJ2-2; V: TRBV21-1; size: -; D: -; CDR3: CASSGKAGDLGTGELFF; DNA: TGTGCCAGCAGCGGGAAAGCGGGGGACCTGGGCACCGGGGAGCTGTTTTTT
J: TRBJ1-2; V: TRBV4-3; size: -; D: -; CDR3: CASSQELEGREIF; DNA: TGCGCCAGCAGCCAAGAGCTGGAGGGACGGGAGATCTTC
J: TRBJ2-7; V: TRBV7-8; size: -; D: TRBD1; CDR3: CASTTTGGVEQYF; DNA: TGTGCCAGCACCACCACAGGGGGCGTCGAGCAGTACTTC
J: TRBJ1-5; V: TRBV2; size: many; D: -; CDR3: CASSVRGSSNQPQHF; DNA: TGTGCCAGCAGTGTCAGGGGCTCGAGCAATCAGCCCCAGCATTTT
J: TRBJ1-5; V: TRBV2; size: -; D: -; CDR3: CASSEVGGQGSNQPQHF; DNA: TGTGCCAGCAGTGAAGTGGGTGGGCAGGGGAGCAATCAGCCCCAGCATTTT
J: TRBJ1-2; V: TRBV19; size: few; D: -; CDR3: CASSRPLQGTTNYGYTF; DNA: TGTGCCAGTAGTAGGCCATTACAGGGAACGACTAACTATGGCTACACCTTC
J: TRBJ1-1; V: TRBV5-8; size: -; D: -; CDR3: CASGINFATGGGNTEAFF; DNA: TGTGCCAGCGGGATCAATTTTGCCACAGGCGGGGGAAACACTGAAGCTTTCTTT
J: TRBJ2-7; V: TRBV30; size: -; D: -; CDR3: CAWMRGSYEQYF; DNA: TGTGCCTGGATGAGGGGGTCCTACGAGCAGTACTTC
J: TRBJ1-2; V: TRBV29-1; size: -; D: -; CDR3: CSVAGTGYGYTF; DNA: TGCAGCGTCGCGGGCACTGGCTATGGCTACACCTTC
J: TRBJ2-7; V: TRBV7-9; size: -; D: TRBD2; CDR3: CASSLAATSRPYEQYF; DNA: TGTGCCAGCAGCTTAGCAGCGACTAGCAGGCCCTACGAGCAGTACTTC
J: TRBJ1-2; V: TRBV4-3; size: -; D: -; CDR3: CASSQGTVHYGYTF; DNA: TGCGCCAGCAGCCAAGGGACAGTTCACTATGGCTACACCTTC
J: TRBJ1-2; V: TRBV4-3; size: -; D: -; CDR3: CASSQGLEAYGYTF; DNA: TGCGCCAGCAGCCAAGGCCTCGAGGCCTATGGCTACACCTTC
J: TRBJ1-2; V: TRBV7-9; size: -; D: -; CDR3: CASSLDTGRNYGYTF; DNA: TGTGCCAGCAGCTTAGATACGGGAAGAAACTATGGCTACACCTTC
J: TRBJ2-3; V: TRBV29-1; size: -; D: -; CDR3: CSALQGGVEQYF; DNA: TGCAGCGCCCTGCAAGGGGGAGTTGAGCAGTATTTT
J: TRBJ1-4; V: TRBV7-9; size: -; D: TRBD1; CDR3: CASSLGRDRAGKLFF; DNA: TGTGCCAGCAGCTTAGGCCGGGACAGGGCAGGAAAACTGTTTTTT
J: TRBJ2-7; V: TRBV5-6; size: -; D: TRBD1; CDR3: CASSLNDRAYEQYF; DNA: TGTGCCAGCAGCTTGAACGACAGGGCTTACGAGCAGTACTTC
J: TRBJ1-2; V: TRBV6-5; size: -; D: -; CDR3: CASRTGYGYTF; DNA: TGTGCCAGCAGGACAGGCTATGGCTACACCTTC
J: TRBJ1-2; V: TRBV6-5; size: few; D: -; CDR3: CASAWAYGYTF; DNA: TGTGCCAGCGCGTGGGCCTATGGCTACACCTTC
J: TRBJ2-5; V: TRBV4-1; size: -; D: -; CDR3: CASSIREYQETQYF; DNA: TGCGCCAGCAGCATCCGGGAATACCAAGAGACCCAGTACTTC
J: TRBJ1-2; V: TRBV6-6; size: -; D: TRBD1; CDR3: CASSYWDSNYGYTF; DNA: TGTGCCAGCAGTTACTGGGACAGCAACTATGGCTACACCTTC
J: TRBJ2-2; V: TRBV9; size: once; D: -; CDR3: CASSGGFPGELFF; DNA: TGTGCCAGCAGTGGAGGGTTCCCCGGGGAGCTGTTTTTT
J: TRBJ2-3; V: TRBV9; size: -; D: TRBD2; CDR3: CASSALNGGLGTDTQYF; DNA: TGTGCCAGCAGCGCTCTAAACGGGGGGTTGGGAACAGATACGCAGTATTTT
J: TRBJ1-2; V: TRBV6-1; size: -; D: -; CDR3: CASSELSQGGYGYTF; DNA: TGTGCCAGCAGTGAATTATCCCAGGGAGGGTATGGCTACACCTTC
J: TRBJ1-1; V: TRBV7-9; size: -; D: -; CDR3: CASSPPVNTEAFF; DNA: TGTGCCAGCAGCCCCCCGGTGAACACTGAAGCTTTCTTT
J: TRBJ2-7; V: TRBV10-2; size: -; D: TRBD1; CDR3: CASSESVTGVTYEQYF; DNA: TGCGCCAGCAGTGAGTCGGTGACAGGGGTAACCTACGAGCAGTACTTC
J: TRBJ2-7; V: TRBV6-6; size: once; D: TRBD1; CDR3: CASGQTGGPYEQYF; DNA: TGTGCCAGCGGACAGACAGGGGGACCCTACGAGCAGTACTTC
J: TRBJ1-1; V: TRBV15; size: -; D: -; CDR3: CATSRERGIEAFF; DNA: TGTGCCACCAGCAGAGAAAGAGGTATTGAAGCTTTCTTT
J: TRBJ2-7; V: TRBV5-5; size: once; D: -; CDR3: CASSEHGQRSYEQYF; DNA: TGTGCCAGCAGCGAACACGGACAGAGAAGCTACGAGCAGTACTTC
J: TRBJ1-1; V: TRBV4-3; size: -; D: -; CDR3: CASSQDLQGLGTEAFF; DNA: TGCGCCAGCAGCCAAGATCTGCAGGGGCTAGGCACTGAAGCTTTCTTT
J: TRBJ2-1; V: TRBV4-3; size: -; D: -; CDR3: CASSQLDGKLQPNEQFF; DNA: TGCGCCAGCAGCCAATTAGACGGGAAGCTGCAGCCTAATGAGCAGTTCTTC
J: TRBJ1-1; V: TRBV4-2; size: few; D: -; CDR3: CASSQFPGGNTEAFF; DNA: TGTGCCAGCAGCCAATTCCCGGGAGGGAACACTGAAGCTTTCTTT
J: TRBJ2-7; V: TRBV7-6; size: once; D: -; CDR3: CASSLRETYEQYF; DNA: TGTGCCAGCAGCTTAAGAGAGACCTACGAGCAGTACTTC
J: TRBJ2-7; V: TRBV28; size: -; D: -; CDR3: CASSLEQPRKNPYEQYF; DNA: TGTGCCAGCAGTTTGGAACAGCCCCGGAAAAATCCATACGAGCAGTACTTC
J: TRBJ2-7; V: TRBV7-8; size: -; D: TRBD2; CDR3: CASSFRTSSYEQYF; DNA: TGTGCCAGCAGCTTTAGGACTAGCAGTTACGAGCAGTACTTC
J: TRBJ1-5; V: TRBV27; size: -; D: -; CDR3: CASRRAGSNQPQHF; DNA: TGTGCCAGCAGAAGGGCGGGTAGCAATCAGCCCCAGCATTTT
J: TRBJ2-7; V: TRBV28; size: -; D: -; CDR3: CASSFPRLIDYEQYF; DNA: TGTGCCAGCAGTTTCCCGAGACTAATAGACTACGAGCAGTACTTC
J: TRBJ2-6; V: TRBV29-1; size: -; D: TRBD1; CDR3: CSVSTGVSNVLTF; DNA: TGCAGCGTTTCCACAGGGGTATCCAACGTCCTGACTTTC